The 4 T cell receptor beta chains listed next were all sequenced from one sample in a study of blood T cell repertoires in COVID-19. Only in-frame clones appear in the TCRdb table, and some are missing; sequencing was by immunoSEQ multiplex PCR. The profile shows some 200,000 clones, 94% of them singletons. Sequenced material: peripheral blood. Receptors originate from a man under 40 with COVID-19, enrolled during active disease.

The genes are TRBV9 and TRBJ1-1, with D possibly TRBD1 on 5 matching bases. The CDR3 is 16 amino acids. Germline V gives CDR1 SGDLS, CDR2 YYNGEE. V was trimmed by 0 bases and J by 6 bases, leaving 18 bases between them. The DNA for the CDR3 is TGTGCCAGCAGCGTAGAACAGGTACCGGGCATCGCTGAAGCTTTCTTT. Translating it yields CASSVEQVPGIAEAFF.

The chain is built from TRBV5-1 and TRBJ2-3; 12 bases agree with TRBD2. The CDR3 length is 19 residues. Germline trimming cut 1 base from V and 5 bases from J; bases unmatched to any gene: 14. Germline loops: CDR1 SGHRS, CDR2 YFSETQ. The CDR3 nucleotides read TGCGCCAGCAGCTTGCTCCCACCCCTAGCGGGGGGGCAGGGAGATACGCAGTATTTT. This gives the protein CASSLLPPLAGGQGDTQYF.

V gene TRBV27 combines with J gene TRBJ1-5, with unresolved D. V dropped 3 bases and J dropped 1 base, with 10 bases sitting between them. Germline V gives CDR1 MNHEY, CDR2 SMNVEV (reference sequence). The CDR3 spans 15 residues. CDR3 bases: TGTGCCAGCAGTTTTGGTTGGCGGAGCAATCAGCCCCAGCATTTT. This translates into CASSFGWRSNQPQHF.

This rearrangement joins TRBV5-1 to TRBJ1-5; TRBD1 might be the D (6 bases). The CDR3 is 15 residues long. Germline CDR1 and CDR2: SGHRS and YFSETQ. Trimming removed 0 bases from V and 3 bases from J, with 10 bases in between. CDR3 nucleotide sequence: TGCGCCAGCAGCTTGGCCGGACAGTTCAATCAGCCCCAGCATTTT. Its translation is CASSLAGQFNQPQHF.